Shown below are 29 T cell receptor beta chains from a single sample sequenced in a study of T cell changes during pregnancy in multiple sclerosis. The assay was immunoSEQ multiplex PCR, and TCRdb's table has in-frame clones only and misses some. The repertoire holds 65,000 to 75,000 clones, with roughly 92% as singletons. The input for sequencing was peripheral blood, taken in the second trimester of pregnancy. Source of these receptors: a female donor with multiple sclerosis, enrolled in a pregnancy study.

The chain is built from TRBV11-1 and TRBJ1-6; no clear D gene. The CDR3 length is 16 residues. CDR1 is SGHAT and CDR2 is FQDESV in the germline V gene (reference sequence). V was cut by 0 bases and J by 8 bases, with 14 bases left in between. The CDR3, as DNA: TGTGCCAGCAGCTTAGCGTCAGGCGCGGGGTATTCACCCCTCCACTTT. It yields the protein CASSLASGAGYSPLHF.

The CDR3 coding sequence is TGTGCCAGCAAGAACAGGGGGATCTATGGCTACACCTTC. Protein sequence: CASKNRGIYGYTF. V usage is TRBV6-1 and J usage is TRBJ1-2; 8 bases map to TRBD1. V trimming: 7 bases; J trimming: 4 bases; junction bases outside the gene matches: 5. The CDR3 is made up of 13 amino acids. The germline CDR1 and CDR2 sequences are MNHNS and SASEGT.

This sequence joins TRBV7-9 and TRBJ1-6; the match to TRBD1 covers 8 bases. Looked up from germline, CDR1 is SEHNR and CDR2 is FQNEAQ (reference sequence). Germline trimming cut 3 bases from V and 6 bases from J; bases unmatched to any gene: 4. CDR3 length: 15 residues. CDR3: CASSFTDRANSPLHF. For the CDR3, the DNA is TGTGCCAGCAGCTTTACGGACAGGGCTAATTCACCCCTCCACTTT.

The chain employs TRBV6-1 and TRBJ2-7; D may be TRBD1 (6 bases). The CDR3 loop spans 14 amino acids. V was shortened by 6 bases and J by 2 bases, with 14 bases between the two germline ends. Looked up from germline, CDR1 is MNHNS and CDR2 is SASEGT. The CDR3 DNA reads as TGTGCCAGCAGAGTTTGGAGGACAGCCTACGAGCAGTACTTC. The encoded protein is CASRVWRTAYEQYF.

V is TRBV4-2 and J is TRBJ1-1; D is possibly TRBD1 (5 bases). Germline values: CDR1 LGHNA, CDR2 YNFKEQ. This CDR3 is 15 amino acids long. V lost 0 bases to trimming and J lost 1 base, with 9 bases between them. CDR3 nucleotide sequence: TGTGCCAGCAGCCAAGAGATACAGGAGAACACTGAAGCTTTCTTT. It encodes CASSQEIQENTEAFF.

The chain recombines TRBV29-1 with TRBJ1-2, with TRBD1 matching over 9 bases. With 6 bases clipped from V and 7 bases from J, the junction kept 9 bases outside the gene matches. Germline CDR1 is SQVTM and CDR2 is ANQGSEA. This CDR3 region has 13 residues. CDR3 sequence: CSVHTGGASGYTF. For the CDR3, the DNA is TGCAGCGTACACACAGGGGGCGCATCTGGCTACACCTTC.

V usage is TRBV7-9 and J usage is TRBJ1-1; tentatively, D is TRBD1 (5 bases). Trimming removed 7 bases at V and 2 bases at J, with 17 bases between. The CDR3 covers 15 residues. Looked up from germline, CDR1 is SEHNR and CDR2 is FQNEAQ (reference sequence). CDR3 bases: TGTGCCAGCACCCCACAAGGGGCAATCAACACTGAAGCTTTCTTT. Translated, it gives CASTPQGAINTEAFF.

V and J are TRBV6-8 and TRBJ1-5, with D perhaps TRBD1 (6 bases). Germline V gene lookup returns CDR1 MNHGY and CDR2 SAAAGT. Trimming removed 5 bases at V and 2 bases at J, with 10 bases between. The CDR3 is made up of 14 amino acids. The CDR3, as DNA: TGTGCCAGCAGTCTAGACAGGCGCAATCAGCCCCAGCATTTT. It codes for CASSLDRRNQPQHF.

This clone appeared once. The chain joins TRBV6-4 to TRBJ1-1; the match to TRBD1 covers 10 bases. Trimming removed 6 bases from V and 1 base from J; junction bases left unmatched: 2. This CDR3 has 14 amino acids. Germline V gives CDR1 MRHNA, CDR2 SNTAGT. For the CDR3, the DNA is TGTGCCAGCAGAGGACAGGGGGGGAACACTGAAGCTTTCTTT. Protein: CASRGQGGNTEAFF.

This chain uses TRBV6-4 with TRBJ1-2; D perhaps matches TRBD1 (6 bases). CDR1 and CDR2 from the germline V gene are MRHNA and SNTAGT. V was shortened by 9 bases and J by 6 bases, with 23 bases between the two germline ends. CDR3 length: 15 amino acids. CDR3: CARSQGLPPWHGYTF. For the CDR3, the DNA is TGTGCCAGATCCCAGGGGCTCCCACCTTGGCATGGCTACACCTTC.

The chain has TRBV6-1 and TRBJ1-5, with 8 nucleotides matching TRBD1. The CDR3 has 15 residues. CDR1 and CDR2 (germline): MNHNS, SASEGT. With V trimmed by 5 bases and J by 6 bases, 9 bases remained unmatched. This chain's CDR3 is CASSPLGQGTQPQHF. For the CDR3, the DNA is TGTGCCAGCAGTCCCCTAGGACAGGGTACTCAGCCCCAGCATTTT.

J is TRBJ1-1 and V is TRBV5-1, with 7 positions matching TRBD1. The CDR3 sequence is 15 residues long. Germline trimming cut 4 bases from V and 3 bases from J; bases unmatched to any gene: 9. Germline CDR1 reads SGHRS; CDR2 reads YFSETQ. CDR3 amino acids: CASSLQGFADTEAFF. In nucleotides, the CDR3 is TGCGCCAGCAGCCTACAGGGGTTCGCGGACACTGAAGCTTTCTTT.

This clone was found once. The chain recombines TRBV4-2 with TRBJ2-2; 7 nucleotides line up with TRBD2. The germline CDR1 and CDR2 sequences are LGHNA and YNFKEQ. V shed 4 bases, J shed 3 bases, and the junction held 8 bases outside the gene matches. The CDR3 runs 16 residues. The CDR3 nucleotides read TGTGCCAGCAGCCCGTTAAAAGCGGGGTACACCGGGGAGCTGTTTTTT. This codes for CASSPLKAGYTGELFF.

The rearrangement links TRBV2 to TRBJ2-7; D not resolved. CDR3 length: 10 amino acids. The germline V gene encodes CDR1 SNHLY and CDR2 FYNNEI. Trimming took 3 bases from V and 6 from J, leaving 3 bases between them. CDR3 sequence reads: CASSDREQYF. The CDR3 DNA reads as TGTGCCAGCAGTGACCGCGAGCAGTACTTC.

The V gene is TRBV6-1, the J gene TRBJ2-5, with 7 bases lining up with TRBD2. Germline V gives CDR1 MNHNS, CDR2 SASEGT. CDR3 length equals 17 residues. The J segment lost 2 bases and the V segment lost 4 bases, leaving 13 bases of the junction unmatched. CDR3 in DNA: TGTGCCAGCAGTGTGTCTAGCGGAGGCGGTGGGCAAGAGACCCAGTACTTC. Its translation is CASSVSSGGGGQETQYF.

The chain employs TRBV19 and TRBJ2-3; 13 nucleotides agree with TRBD2. The CDR3 is made up of 17 amino acids. The germline V gene has CDR1 LNHDA and CDR2 SQIVND (reference sequence). V trimming: 2 bases; J trimming: 8 bases; junction bases outside the gene matches: 10. The CDR3 protein is CASSIPATSGGAGTQYF. The CDR3 region has the DNA TGTGCCAGTAGTATACCGGCCACTAGCGGGGGGGCGGGTACGCAGTATTTT. Using reference TRBV19 and TRBJ2-3 for the parts outside the CDR3, the full variable domain is DGGITQSPKYLFRKEGQNVTLSCEQNLNHDAMYWYRQDPGQGLRLIYYSQIVNDFQKGDIAEGYSVSREKKESFPLTVTSAQKNPTAFYLCASSIPATSGGAGTQYFGPGTRLTVL.

The chain links TRBV25-1 to TRBJ1-2; a weak D match, TRBD1 (5 bases). Per germline, CDR1 MGHDK and CDR2 SYGVNS. The germline V and J ends were trimmed by 4 bases and 0 bases, with 9 bases remaining between them. This CDR3 has 14 residues. CDR3 residues: CASSVGATNYGYTF. Written as DNA, the CDR3 is TGTGCCAGCAGTGTAGGGGCTACTAACTATGGCTACACCTTC.

V usage is TRBV5-6 and J usage is TRBJ2-7; TRBD2 matches at 13 bases. This CDR3 contains 16 residues. V dropped 1 base and J dropped 3; count of bases not matched to a gene: 4. The V gene's germline CDR1 is SGHDT and CDR2 YYEEEE. CDR3 sequence: CASSLTGTSGIYEQYF. The CDR3 DNA is TGTGCCAGCAGCTTGACCGGGACTAGCGGGATCTACGAGCAGTACTTC. Complete variable domain (other parts from reference TRBV5-6 and TRBJ2-7): DAGVTQSPTHLIKTRGQQVTLRCSPKSGHDTVSWYQQALGQGPQFIFQYYEEEERQRGNFPDRFSGHQFPNYSSELNVNALLLGDSALYLCASSLTGTSGIYEQYFGPGTRLTVT.

The chain links TRBV18 to TRBJ1-5; D gene unclear. Trimming took 2 bases from V and 5 from J, leaving 7 bases between them. The CDR3 loop spans 13 amino acids. Per germline, CDR1 KGHSH and CDR2 LQKENI. In nucleotides, the CDR3 is TGTGCCAGCTCACCAGCTGCGGATCAGCCCCAGCATTTT. Its translation: CASSPAADQPQHF.

The chain recombines TRBV18 with TRBJ1-6, with unresolved D. V was pared by 3 bases and J by 7 bases, with 22 bases between. This CDR3 is built from 18 residues. Germline V gives CDR1 KGHSH, CDR2 LQKENI. The DNA of the CDR3 is TGTGCCAGCTCACCCCAACCTTCATCGTCTCCAGGCAATTCACCCCTCCACTTT. Protein product: CASSPQPSSSPGNSPLHF.

The CDR3 loop reads CASSPLTGTGNTGELFF. DNA of the CDR3: TGTGCCAGCAGCCCACTCACCGGGACAGGGAACACCGGGGAGCTGTTTTTT. V is TRBV7-2 and J is TRBJ2-2; TRBD1 matches 8 bases. There are 17 residues in the CDR3. After removal of 5 bases from V and 1 base from J, the junction contained 9 bases not matched to a gene. Germline-derived CDR1 and CDR2 are SGHTA and FQGNSA.

The CDR3 DNA sequence: TGTGCCAGCAGCAGAGAAGAAAGGCTAGCCAGCAATCAGCCCCAGCATTTT. Its translation: CASSREERLASNQPQHF. The V and J genes are TRBV7-8 and TRBJ1-5; D not certain. The V gene lost 5 bases and the J gene lost 1 base, with 18 bases spanning the gap. The V gene's germline CDR1 is SGHVS and CDR2 FQNEAQ. This CDR3 has 17 amino acids.

The chain combines TRBV7-6 with TRBJ2-7; TRBD2 matches at 8 bases. Germline V gene lookup returns CDR1 SGHVS and CDR2 FNYEAQ. V shed 2 bases and J 3 bases; nucleotides not matched to a gene: 3. The CDR3 runs to 14 residues. This CDR3 reads CASSLSAGDYEQYF. In DNA, the CDR3 is TGTGCCAGCAGCTTATCAGCGGGAGACTACGAGCAGTACTTC.

This chain links TRBV12-5 with TRBJ2-4, with TRBD2 identical over 12 bases. Trimming at V came to 9 bases and at J to 0 bases, leaving 9 bases not matched to a gene. This CDR3 is 17 amino acids long. The V gene's germline CDR1 is LGHNT and CDR2 FRNRAP. CDR3 nucleotides: TGTGCTAGCCTCCTAGCGGGGGGGCCCCTAGCCAAAAACATTCAGTACTTC. Translated: CASLLAGGPLAKNIQYF.

This clone occurred a few times. This sequence joins TRBV14 and TRBJ2-7, with D possibly matching TRBD1 (6 bases). Germline loops: CDR1 SGHDN, CDR2 FVKESK. The CDR3 spans 13 residues. Trimming removed 0 bases from V and 5 bases from J, with 8 bases in between. CDR3 amino acids: CASSQDRGHEQYF. The CDR3 coding sequence is TGTGCCAGCAGCCAAGACAGGGGCCACGAGCAGTACTTC.

This clone has a single count. The chain is built from TRBV6-6 and TRBJ1-1; 8 bases fit TRBD1. V was clipped by 9 bases and J by 1 base; unmatched bases: 4. Germline V lookup: CDR1 MNHNY, CDR2 SVGAGI (reference sequence). There are 13 residues in the CDR3. As DNA, the CDR3 is TGTGCCAGTTTCAGGGGGCAGAACACTGAAGCTTTCTTT. This gives the protein CASFRGQNTEAFF.

The rearrangement links TRBV6-5 to TRBJ1-2; TRBD1 is a possible D gene (6 bases). The germline CDR1 and CDR2 sequences are MNHEY and SVGAGI. The V gene lost 11 bases and the J gene lost 4 bases, with 14 bases spanning the gap. The CDR3 is made up of 12 amino acids. The CDR3 DNA follows: TGTGCCGCCCAGGGGAATGCCTATGGCTACACCTTC. Protein product: CAAQGNAYGYTF.

This chain connects TRBV5-4 to TRBJ1-1; D is possibly TRBD1 (5 bases). The CDR3 sequence is 17 residues long. V lost 4 bases and J lost 0, with 19 bases in between. CDR1 and CDR2 (germline): SGHNT, YYREEE (reference sequence). The CDR3 spells CASSPSSSREVNTEAFF. CDR3 sequence (DNA): TGTGCCAGCAGCCCCTCTTCGAGCAGGGAGGTGAACACTGAAGCTTTCTTT.

The V and J genes are TRBV5-6 and TRBJ2-7, with 7 nucleotides matching TRBD1. Germline CDR1 is SGHDT and CDR2 is YYEEEE. This CDR3 spans 13 amino acids. The junction had 8 bases not matched to a gene; V was cut back by 4 bases and J by 7 bases. The CDR3 loop is CASSLGPGGEQYF. In DNA, the CDR3 is TGTGCCAGCAGCCTAGGACCAGGGGGTGAGCAGTACTTC.